This paragraph reports one TCR beta chain. Antigen specificity is unknown. The junction differs from germline at one of its ends, possibly a read error. The investigators made TCR beta cDNA from 400 to 500 ng total RNA, using a constant-region primer. Three nested multiplex PCR rounds, a slightly modified ARM-PCR, produced the libraries for TCR beta. In the first two PCR rounds, TRBV1-TRBV30 forward primers were paired with a C-beta reverse primer, and each round lasted roughly 9 cycles. TCRdb re-called the multiplex PCR reads through MiXCR, storing one row per CDR3 protein. The table shows 75,000 to 80,000 distinct CDR3 sequences, with 69% occurring only once. Germline V gene lookup returns CDR1 SQVTM and CDR2 ANQGSEA. The CDR3 covers 13 residues. This sample was included in a study of tumor-infiltrating lymphocytes in primary liver carcinoma. Study results and caveats: Relative to tumor region pairs, the tumor-adjacent and tumor-blood pairs showed overlap that was lower.

From unsorted bulk tissue weighing roughly 17-31 mg, DNA and RNA were co-extracted. The rearrangement uses TRBV29-1 and TRBJ1-5; D not certain. Sequencing was performed on tumor-adjacent normal liver tissue. The source is a middle-aged man with primary liver carcinoma and hepatitis B virus infection. In DNA, the CDR3 is TGCAGCGCTGAAGCCAGCCCCGATCAGCCCCAGCATTTT. Translating gives CSAEASPDQPQHF.